Described below is a single T cell receptor (beta chain) sequence and its context. The data are from a study of blood T cell repertoires in COVID-19. Study background: Samples representing acute and convalescent COVID-19 were sourced from the United States, Italy and Spain.

Cohorts were determined from participant-reported clinical history. Recovered status applied to Cohort 3 donors who had two consecutive negative PCRs. It also applied to those with clearance or with symptom resolution. The CDR3 covers 14 residues. V was trimmed by 5 bases and J by 4 bases, leaving 15 bases between them. The V gene's germline CDR1 is GTSNPN and CDR2 SVGIG (reference sequence). Study processing details: Reference gene primer amplification gave estimated nucleated cell counts. Method: immunoSEQ multiplex PCR; TCRdb's copy keeps in-frame clones and lacks some. V, J and clone size are those of that table, while D and trimming were read from the DNA. The sample shows some 290,000 clones, nearly 90% of them seen only once.

The specimen was PBMCs or T cells enriched from blood (not recorded which). The chain carries TRBV30 and TRBJ1-5, with D maybe TRBD1 (5 bases). The sequence came from a woman aged 30 to 39 who had recovered from COVID-19. The CDR3 bases are TGTGCCTGGGGGGCAGGCGCCCTAAATCAGCCCCAGCATTTT. Its translation is CAWGAGALNQPQHF.